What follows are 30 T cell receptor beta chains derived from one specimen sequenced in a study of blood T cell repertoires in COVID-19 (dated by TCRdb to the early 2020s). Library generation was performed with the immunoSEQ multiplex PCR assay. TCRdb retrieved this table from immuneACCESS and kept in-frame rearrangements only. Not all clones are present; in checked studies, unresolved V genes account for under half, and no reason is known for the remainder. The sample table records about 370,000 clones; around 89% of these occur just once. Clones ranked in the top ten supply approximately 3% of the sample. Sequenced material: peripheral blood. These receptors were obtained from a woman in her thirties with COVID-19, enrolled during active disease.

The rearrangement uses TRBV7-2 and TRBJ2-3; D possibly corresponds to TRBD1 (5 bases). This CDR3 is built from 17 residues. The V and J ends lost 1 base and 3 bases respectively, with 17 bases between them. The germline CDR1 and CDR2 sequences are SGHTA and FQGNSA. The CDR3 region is CASSLVRWGARTDTQYF. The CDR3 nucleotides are TGTGCCAGCAGCTTAGTTCGTTGGGGCGCGAGGACAGATACGCAGTATTTT.

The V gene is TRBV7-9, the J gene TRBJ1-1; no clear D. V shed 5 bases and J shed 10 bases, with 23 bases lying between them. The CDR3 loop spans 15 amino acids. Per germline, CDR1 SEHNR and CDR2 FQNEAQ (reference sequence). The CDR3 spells CASSPQPSGMIRAFF. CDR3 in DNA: TGTGCCAGCAGCCCCCAACCGTCCGGGATGATTAGAGCTTTCTTT.

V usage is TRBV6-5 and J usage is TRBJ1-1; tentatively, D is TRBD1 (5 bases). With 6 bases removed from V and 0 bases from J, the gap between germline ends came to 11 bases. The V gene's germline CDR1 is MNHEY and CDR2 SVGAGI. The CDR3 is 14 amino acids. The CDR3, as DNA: TGTGCCAGCAGAGCACAGGTAGTGAACACTGAAGCTTTCTTT. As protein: CASRAQVVNTEAFF.

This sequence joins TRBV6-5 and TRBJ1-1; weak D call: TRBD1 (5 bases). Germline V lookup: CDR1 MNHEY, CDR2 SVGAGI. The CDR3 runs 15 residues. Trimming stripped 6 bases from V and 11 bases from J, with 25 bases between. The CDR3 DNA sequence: TGTGCCAGCAGCATGTACACGATGGGGGGGGGAGTGGCTTTCTTT. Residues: CASSMYTMGGGVAFF.

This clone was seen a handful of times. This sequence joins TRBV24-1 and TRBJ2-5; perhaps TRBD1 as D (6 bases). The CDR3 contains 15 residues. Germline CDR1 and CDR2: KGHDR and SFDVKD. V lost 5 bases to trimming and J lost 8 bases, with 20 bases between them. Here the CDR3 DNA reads TGTGCCACCAGTGCCCAGTCAGGGGCCTCTGGAACCCAGTACTTC. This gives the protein CATSAQSGASGTQYF.

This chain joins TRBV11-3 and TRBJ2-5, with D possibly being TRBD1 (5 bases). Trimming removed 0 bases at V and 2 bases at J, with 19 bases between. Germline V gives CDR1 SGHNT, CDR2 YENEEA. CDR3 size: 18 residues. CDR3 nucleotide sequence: TGTGCCAGCAGCTTAGATACAAGGTGGCAGGGCCTTCAAGAGACCCAGTACTTC. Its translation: CASSLDTRWQGLQETQYF.

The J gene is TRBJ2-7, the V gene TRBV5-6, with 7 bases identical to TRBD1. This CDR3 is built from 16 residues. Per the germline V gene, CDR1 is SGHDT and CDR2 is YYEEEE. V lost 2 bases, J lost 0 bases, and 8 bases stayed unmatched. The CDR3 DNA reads TGTGCCAGCAGCTTACAGGGGCCCGTTCTCTCCTACGAGCAGTACGTC. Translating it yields CASSLQGPVLSYEQYV.

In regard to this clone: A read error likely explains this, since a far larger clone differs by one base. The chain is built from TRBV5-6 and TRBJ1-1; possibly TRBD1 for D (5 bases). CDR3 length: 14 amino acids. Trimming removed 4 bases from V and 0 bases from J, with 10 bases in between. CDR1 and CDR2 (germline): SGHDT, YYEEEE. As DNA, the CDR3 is TGTGCCAGCAGCGCGGACACAATGAACACTGAAGCTTTCTTT. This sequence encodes CASSADTMNTEAFF.

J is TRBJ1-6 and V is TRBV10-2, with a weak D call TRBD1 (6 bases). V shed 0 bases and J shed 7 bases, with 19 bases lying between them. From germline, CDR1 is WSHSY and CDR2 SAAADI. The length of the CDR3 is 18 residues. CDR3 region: CASSESVTRDIRNSPLHF. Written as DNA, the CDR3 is TGCGCCAGCAGTGAGTCAGTAACCAGGGACATACGGAATTCACCCCTCCACTTT.

In DNA form, the CDR3 reads TGTGCCAGCAGGGGGACAGGGGAAGGCTATGGCTACACCTTC. Encoded protein: CASRGTGEGYGYTF. This chain connects TRBV28 to TRBJ1-2; 10 positions agree with TRBD1. This CDR3 region has 14 residues. V lost 6 bases, J lost 4 bases, and 5 bases stayed unmatched. Germline V lookup: CDR1 MDHEN, CDR2 SYDVKM.

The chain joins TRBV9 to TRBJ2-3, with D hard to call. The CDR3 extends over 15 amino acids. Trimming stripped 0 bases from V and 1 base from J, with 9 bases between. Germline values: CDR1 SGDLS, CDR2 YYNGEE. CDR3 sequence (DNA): TGTGCCAGCAGCGTAGTTGCCAGCGGCACAGATACGCAGTATTTT. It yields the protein CASSVVASGTDTQYF.

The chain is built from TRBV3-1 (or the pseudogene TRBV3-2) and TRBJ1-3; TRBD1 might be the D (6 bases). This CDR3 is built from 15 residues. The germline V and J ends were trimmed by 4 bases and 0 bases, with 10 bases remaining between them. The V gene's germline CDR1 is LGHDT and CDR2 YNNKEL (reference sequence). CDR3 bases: TGTGCCAGCAGCCTACAGGGTAACTCTGGAAACACCATATATTTT. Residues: CASSLQGNSGNTIYF.

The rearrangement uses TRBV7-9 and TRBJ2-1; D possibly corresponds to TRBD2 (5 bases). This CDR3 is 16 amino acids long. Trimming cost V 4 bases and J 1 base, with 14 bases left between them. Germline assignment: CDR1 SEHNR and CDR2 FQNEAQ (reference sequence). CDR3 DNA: TGTGCCAGCAGCTCGGTTAGCGACCTATCCTACAATGAGCAGTTCTTC. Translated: CASSSVSDLSYNEQFF.

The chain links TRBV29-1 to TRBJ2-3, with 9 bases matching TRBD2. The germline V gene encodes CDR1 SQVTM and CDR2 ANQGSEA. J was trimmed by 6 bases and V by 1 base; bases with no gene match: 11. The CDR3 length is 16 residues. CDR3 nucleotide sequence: TGCAGCGTTGAAGCGGGACTAGCACATAACAGGGATACGCAGTATTTT. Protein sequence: CSVEAGLAHNRDTQYF.

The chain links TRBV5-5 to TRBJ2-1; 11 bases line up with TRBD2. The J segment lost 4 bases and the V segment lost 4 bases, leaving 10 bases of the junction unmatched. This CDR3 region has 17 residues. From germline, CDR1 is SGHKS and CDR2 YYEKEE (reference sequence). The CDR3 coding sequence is TGTGCCAGCAGCCTATGGACTAGCGGGCAAATTTACAATGAGCAGTTCTTC. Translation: CASSLWTSGQIYNEQFF. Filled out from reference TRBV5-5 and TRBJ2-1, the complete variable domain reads DAGVTQSPTHLIKTRGQQVTLRCSPISGHKSVSWYQQVLGQGPQFIFQYYEKEERGRGNFPDRFSARQFPNYSSELNVNALLLGDSALYLCASSLWTSGQIYNEQFFGPGTRLTVL.

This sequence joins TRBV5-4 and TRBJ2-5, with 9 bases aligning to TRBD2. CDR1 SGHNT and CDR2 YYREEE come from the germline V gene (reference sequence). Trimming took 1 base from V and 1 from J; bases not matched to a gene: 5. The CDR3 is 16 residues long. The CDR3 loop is CASSLPVSGGQETQYF. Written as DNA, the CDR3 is TGTGCCAGCAGCTTGCCTGTTAGCGGGGGCCAAGAGACCCAGTACTTC.

CDR3 DNA sequence: TGTGCCAGCAGATTACAGGGGGCCGGAAACACCATATATTTT. Its translation is CASRLQGAGNTIYF. V usage is TRBV6-5 and J usage is TRBJ1-3; 9 bases line up with TRBD1. Looked up from germline, CDR1 is MNHEY and CDR2 is SVGAGI. Trimming at V came to 6 bases and at J to 4 bases, leaving 4 bases not matched to a gene. The CDR3 contains 14 residues.

CDR3 amino acids: CASSLTSGFDTQYF. In DNA form, the CDR3 reads TGCGCCAGCAGCTTGACTAGCGGGTTTGATACGCAGTATTTT. The J gene is TRBJ2-3, the V gene TRBV5-1; 9 bases are a match to TRBD2. The germline CDR1 and CDR2 sequences are SGHRS and YFSETQ. This CDR3 has 14 residues. Trimming cost V 1 base and J 6 bases; bases outside gene matches: 3.

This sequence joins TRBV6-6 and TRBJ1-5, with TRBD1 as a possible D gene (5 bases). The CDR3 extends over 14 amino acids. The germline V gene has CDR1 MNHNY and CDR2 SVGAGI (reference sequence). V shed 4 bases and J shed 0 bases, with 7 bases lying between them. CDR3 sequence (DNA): TGTGCCAGCAGTTTACAGGATAGCAATCAGCCCCAGCATTTT. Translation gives CASSLQDSNQPQHF.

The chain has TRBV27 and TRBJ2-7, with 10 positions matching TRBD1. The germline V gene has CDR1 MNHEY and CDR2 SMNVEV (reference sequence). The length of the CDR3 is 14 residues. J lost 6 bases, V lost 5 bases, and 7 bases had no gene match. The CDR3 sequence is CASSNDRGQGEQYF. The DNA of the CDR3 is TGTGCCAGCAGTAACGACAGGGGGCAAGGCGAGCAGTACTTC.

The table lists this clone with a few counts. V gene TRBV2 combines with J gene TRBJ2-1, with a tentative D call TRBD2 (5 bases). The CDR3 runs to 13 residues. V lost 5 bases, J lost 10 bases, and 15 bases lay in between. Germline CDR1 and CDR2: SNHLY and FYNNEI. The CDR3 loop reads CASSPDGGREQFF. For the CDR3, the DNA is TGTGCCAGCAGTCCGGACGGCGGGCGGGAGCAGTTCTTC.

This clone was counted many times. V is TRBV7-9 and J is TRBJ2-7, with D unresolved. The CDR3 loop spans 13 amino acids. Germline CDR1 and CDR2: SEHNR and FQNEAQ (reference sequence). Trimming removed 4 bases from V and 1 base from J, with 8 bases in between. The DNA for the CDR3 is TGTGCCAGCAGCTCCGCGGAGTCCTACGAGCAGTACTTC. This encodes CASSSAESYEQYF.

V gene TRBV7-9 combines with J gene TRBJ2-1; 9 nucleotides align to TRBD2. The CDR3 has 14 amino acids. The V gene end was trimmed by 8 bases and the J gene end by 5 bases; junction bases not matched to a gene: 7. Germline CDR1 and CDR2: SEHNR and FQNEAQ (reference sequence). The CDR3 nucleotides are TGTGCCAGCGGAGGGACTAGCCAGAACAATGAGCAGTTCTTC. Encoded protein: CASGGTSQNNEQFF.

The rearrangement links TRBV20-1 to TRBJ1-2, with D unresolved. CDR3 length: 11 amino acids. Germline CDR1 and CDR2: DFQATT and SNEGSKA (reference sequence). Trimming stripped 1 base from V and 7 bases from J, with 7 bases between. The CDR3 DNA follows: TGCAGTGCTAGAGCGGGAAGTGGCTACACCTTC. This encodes CSARAGSGYTF.

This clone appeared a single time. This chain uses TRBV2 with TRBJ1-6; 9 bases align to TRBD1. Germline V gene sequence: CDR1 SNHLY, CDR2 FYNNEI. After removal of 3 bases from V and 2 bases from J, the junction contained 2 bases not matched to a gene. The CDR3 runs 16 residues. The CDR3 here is CASSERQGAYNSPLHF. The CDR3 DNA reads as TGTGCCAGCAGTGAGCGACAGGGGGCCTATAATTCACCCCTCCACTTT. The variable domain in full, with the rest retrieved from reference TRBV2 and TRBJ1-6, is EPEVTQTPSHQVTQMGQEVILRCVPISNHLYFYWYRQILGQKVEFLVSFYNNEISEKSEIFDDQFSVERPDGSNFTLKIRSTKLEDSAMYFCASSERQGAYNSPLHFGNGTRLTVT.

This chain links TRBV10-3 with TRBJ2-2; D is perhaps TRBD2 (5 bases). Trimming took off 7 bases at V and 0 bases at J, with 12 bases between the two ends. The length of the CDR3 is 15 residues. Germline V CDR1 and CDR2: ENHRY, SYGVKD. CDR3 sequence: CAITGYPSNTGELFF. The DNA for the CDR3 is TGTGCCATCACGGGGTACCCATCGAACACCGGGGAGCTGTTTTTT.

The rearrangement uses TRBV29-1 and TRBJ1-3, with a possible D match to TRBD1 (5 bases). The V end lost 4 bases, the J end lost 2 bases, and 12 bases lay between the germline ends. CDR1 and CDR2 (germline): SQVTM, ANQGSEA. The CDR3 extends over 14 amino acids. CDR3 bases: TGCAGCGTTGTCGGGGGGGAGCCTGGAAACACCATATATTTT. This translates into CSVVGGEPGNTIYF.

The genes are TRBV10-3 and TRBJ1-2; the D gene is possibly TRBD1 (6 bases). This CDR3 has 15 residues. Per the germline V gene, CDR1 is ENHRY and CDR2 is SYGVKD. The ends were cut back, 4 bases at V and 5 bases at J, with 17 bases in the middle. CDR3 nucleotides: TGTGCCATCAGTGTTTCGGACAGCGTATCATATGGCTACACCTTC. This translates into CAISVSDSVSYGYTF.

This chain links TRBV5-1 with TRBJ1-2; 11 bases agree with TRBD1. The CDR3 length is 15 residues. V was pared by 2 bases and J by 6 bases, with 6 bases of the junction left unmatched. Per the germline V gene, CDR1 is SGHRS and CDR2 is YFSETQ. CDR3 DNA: TGCGCCAGCAGCTTACCGGGACAGGGGGACAATGGCTACACCTTC. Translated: CASSLPGQGDNGYTF.

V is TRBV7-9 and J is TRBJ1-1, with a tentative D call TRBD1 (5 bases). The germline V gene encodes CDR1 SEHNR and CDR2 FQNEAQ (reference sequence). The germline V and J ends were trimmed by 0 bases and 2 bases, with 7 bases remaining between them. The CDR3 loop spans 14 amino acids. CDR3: CASSLAGGNTEAFF. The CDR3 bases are TGTGCCAGCAGCTTAGCGGGGGGAAACACTGAAGCTTTCTTT.